This is a list of T cell receptor beta chains from one sample in a study of cytomegalovirus exposure and HLA in healthy donors. Some clones are missing from TCRdb's copy, which holds only in-frame ones; the method was immunoSEQ multiplex PCR. The sample shows around 120,000 clones, over 65% of them seen only once. The specimen was PBMCs. The receptors were gathered from a man aged 18 to 29 in good health and CMV-seronegative. Both conserved end residues are part of each CDR3. The D gene is left open where the match is weak. Size is stated for part of the rows, as once, few or many counts, or as a class when the clone is expanded.

V: TRBV18; J: TRBJ2-7; size: few; D: TRBD1; DNA: TGTGCCAGCTCACCAGACAGGGGGAAACCCTACGAGCAGTACTTC; CDR3: CASSPDRGKPYEQYF
V: TRBV18; J: TRBJ1-6; size: NA; D: TRBD1; DNA: TGTGCCAGCTCACGACAGGGGGCGCAGGATTCACCCCTCCACTTT; CDR3: CASSRQGAQDSPLHF
V: TRBV7-2; J: TRBJ1-2; size: NA; D: TRBD1; DNA: TGTGCCAGCAGCTACCGGACAGGGGATGGCTACACCTTC; CDR3: CASSYRTGDGYTF
V: TRBV11-2; J: TRBJ1-6; size: NA; D: NA; DNA: TGTGCCAGCAGCTCCCGGGATTTCTATAATTCACCCCTCCACTTT; CDR3: CASSSRDFYNSPLHF
V: TRBV27; J: TRBJ1-1; size: NA; D: NA; DNA: TGTGCCAGCAGTCCCCTCGGGTACACTGAAGCTTTCTTT; CDR3: CASSPLGYTEAFF
V: TRBV27; J: TRBJ1-1; size: NA; D: NA; DNA: TGTGCCAGCAGTTTATCCACAGTGTCGATAGCTTTCTTT; CDR3: CASSLSTVSIAFF
V: TRBV15; J: TRBJ1-2; size: NA; D: TRBD1; DNA: TGTGCCACCAGCAGAGATAGCCAGGGGGTGGGCCACTATGGCTACACCTTC; CDR3: CATSRDSQGVGHYGYTF
V: TRBV5-1; J: TRBJ2-5; size: few; D: TRBD1; DNA: TGCGCCAGCAGCCCAACGGACAGGTCACAAGAGACCCAGTACTTC; CDR3: CASSPTDRSQETQYF
V: TRBV15; J: TRBJ1-2; size: NA; D: NA; DNA: TGTGCCACCAGCAGAGATGGAGGAGGGCAGAGTGGCTACACCTTC; CDR3: CATSRDGGGQSGYTF
V: TRBV4-1; J: TRBJ2-1; size: once; D: TRBD1; DNA: TGCGCCAGCAGCTCCCGGCCGGGACAGGGGGCCGATGAGCAGTTCTTC; CDR3: CASSSRPGQGADEQFF
V: TRBV2; J: TRBJ2-3; size: NA; D: NA; DNA: TGTGCCAGCAGTCTCCAGGGGACAGATACGCAGTATTTT; CDR3: CASSLQGTDTQYF
V: TRBV2; J: TRBJ1-2; size: NA; D: TRBD1; DNA: TGTGCCAGCAACGGAGGGGGCACAGCTAACTATGGCTACACCTTC; CDR3: CASNGGGTANYGYTF
V: TRBV7-9; J: TRBJ2-2; size: NA; D: NA; DNA: TGTGCCAGCAGCTTAGAGGGGACAAACACCGGGGAGCTGTTTTTT; CDR3: CASSLEGTNTGELFF
V: TRBV29-1; J: TRBJ1-2; size: NA; D: TRBD1; DNA: TGCAGCGCTTCTTACAGGGGGCGCGCGGATGGGGCTAACTATGGCTACACCTTC; CDR3: CSASYRGRADGANYGYTF
V: TRBV19; J: TRBJ2-3; size: NA; D: NA; DNA: TGTGCCAGTAAGGGACAACCAGGGGATACGCAGTATTTT; CDR3: CASKGQPGDTQYF
V: TRBV11-3; J: TRBJ2-5; size: NA; D: NA; DNA: TGTGCCAGCAGCTTAGGGGGGGACGTCGGGTATGGGGAGACCCAGTACTTC; CDR3: CASSLGGDVGYGETQYF
V: TRBV5-1; J: TRBJ2-3; size: NA; D: NA; DNA: TGCGCCAGCAGCTTGGGGGGGACTCGGTCTCGCACAGATACGCAGTATTTT; CDR3: CASSLGGTRSRTDTQYF
V: TRBV4-2; J: TRBJ2-1; size: NA; D: NA; DNA: TGTGCCAGCAGCCAAGACAGGGTCTATGAGCAGTTCTTC; CDR3: CASSQDRVYEQFF
V: TRBV18; J: TRBJ2-1; size: NA; D: NA; DNA: TGTGCCAGCTCACATGGACAGATCAATGAGCAGTTCTTC; CDR3: CASSHGQINEQFF
V: TRBV10-3; J: TRBJ2-7; size: NA; D: NA; DNA: TGTGCCATCAGTGAACAATCCTACGAGCAGTACTTC; CDR3: CAISEQSYEQYF
V: TRBV5-4; J: TRBJ1-2; size: NA; D: NA; DNA: TGTGCCAGCAGCCTCCGCCCCTCCAGGGCAGAGTCAACGGGCTACACCTTC; CDR3: CASSLRPSRAESTGYTF
V: TRBV7-2; J: TRBJ2-2; size: NA; D: NA; DNA: TGTGCCAGCAGCTTAACCTCCGGGACATACACCGGGGAGCTGTTTTTT; CDR3: CASSLTSGTYTGELFF
V: TRBV9; J: TRBJ2-3; size: NA; D: TRBD2; DNA: TGTGCCAGCAGCTCCCGGGGGGACTGGGGGACAGATACGCAGTATTTT; CDR3: CASSSRGDWGTDTQYF
V: TRBV7-2; J: TRBJ2-1; size: once; D: TRBD1; DNA: TGTGCCAGCAGCATACAGGGGCCCTCCTACAATGAGCAGTTCTTC; CDR3: CASSIQGPSYNEQFF
V: TRBV29-1; J: TRBJ1-1; size: NA; D: NA; DNA: TGCAGCGGCCTCACAGGGAACACTGAAGCTTTCTTT; CDR3: CSGLTGNTEAFF
V: TRBV28; J: TRBJ1-2; size: NA; D: NA; DNA: TGTGCCAGCAGTTTGAATACAGTAAACTATGGCTACACCTTC; CDR3: CASSLNTVNYGYTF
V: TRBV7-3; J: TRBJ2-4; size: once; D: NA; DNA: TGTGCCAGCAGCTTAGGTGGGGCGGGGGCAGGCGAAAACATTCAGTACTTC; CDR3: CASSLGGAGAGENIQYF
V: TRBV7-2; J: TRBJ2-1; size: NA; D: NA; DNA: TGTGCCAGCAGCTTAGGCGGGGTACTCTACAATGAGCAGTTCTTC; CDR3: CASSLGGVLYNEQFF
V: TRBV2; J: TRBJ1-2; size: NA; D: NA; DNA: TGTGCCAGCAGTGATCGGCAGGGGTCCGGTGGCTACACCTTC; CDR3: CASSDRQGSGGYTF
V: TRBV7-2; J: TRBJ1-1; size: once; D: NA; DNA: TGTGCCAGCAGCTTGGGGGAGGGAAACACTGAAGCTTTCTTT; CDR3: CASSLGEGNTEAFF
V: TRBV11-2; J: TRBJ2-5; size: NA; D: TRBD2; DNA: TGTGCCAGCAGCTTAGTACCCCCCGGGGCGGGGGGGCGTGAGACCCAGTACTTC; CDR3: CASSLVPPGAGGRETQYF
V: TRBV2; J: TRBJ1-3; size: NA; D: NA; DNA: TGTGCCAGCAGTGAAGAAGTCAGTGGAAACACCATATATTTT; CDR3: CASSEEVSGNTIYF
V: TRBV10-3; J: TRBJ1-1; size: NA; D: TRBD1; DNA: TGTGCCATCAGTGGAAGGGTAGGGGGCCTAGACACTGAAGCTTTCTTT; CDR3: CAISGRVGGLDTEAFF
V: TRBV6-1; J: TRBJ1-1; size: few; D: NA; DNA: TGTGCCAGCAGTGAAACCAAGCACACTGAAGCTTTCTTT; CDR3: CASSETKHTEAFF
V: TRBV14; J: TRBJ2-7; size: NA; D: TRBD1; DNA: TGTGCCAGCAGCCAAGCCGGGACAGCGATCTACGAGCAGTACTTC; CDR3: CASSQAGTAIYEQYF
V: TRBV19; J: TRBJ2-5; size: NA; D: TRBD2; DNA: TGTGCCAGTAGTATCAGGCTAGCGGGGGGGGCCCAAGAGACCCAGTACTTC; CDR3: CASSIRLAGGAQETQYF
V: TRBV5-1; J: TRBJ1-2; size: NA; D: NA; DNA: TGCGCCAGCAGCTTGGCCGGGTTTTTAGTCTATGGCTACACCTTC; CDR3: CASSLAGFLVYGYTF
V: TRBV28; J: TRBJ1-5; size: NA; D: NA; DNA: TGTGCCAGCAGGATATTGGTAAGCGATCAGCCCCAGCATTTT; CDR3: CASRILVSDQPQHF
V: TRBV5-1; J: TRBJ1-4; size: NA; D: NA; DNA: TGCGCCAGCAGCTTGGCCGCGGGCCTACGAGAAAAACTGTTTTTT; CDR3: CASSLAAGLREKLFF
V: TRBV7-6; J: TRBJ2-1; size: NA; D: TRBD2; DNA: TGTGCCAGCAGCCTTAGGACTAGCAACAATGAGCAGTTCTTC; CDR3: CASSLRTSNNEQFF
V: TRBV5-4; J: TRBJ2-1; size: once; D: NA; DNA: TGTGCCAGCAGCTTGGGGCGGGGTAGTATGGGTGAGCAGTTCTTC; CDR3: CASSLGRGSMGEQFF
V: TRBV4-1; J: TRBJ2-7; size: NA; D: TRBD1; DNA: TGCGCCAGCAGCCGCCACATGGGACAGGGGATCTCCTACGAGCAGTACTTC; CDR3: CASSRHMGQGISYEQYF
V: TRBV21-1; J: TRBJ2-3; size: few; D: NA; DNA: TGTGCCAGCAGCAAAGTCTGGCTAGCGGGCCCTTCAGATACGCAGTATTTT; CDR3: CASSKVWLAGPSDTQYF
V: TRBV6-5; J: TRBJ2-2; size: NA; D: TRBD2; DNA: TGTGCCAGCAGGCGCGCTAGCGGGGGGCCCGGGGAGCTGTTTTTT; CDR3: CASRRASGGPGELFF
V: TRBV7-9; J: TRBJ2-7; size: once; D: NA; DNA: TGTGCCAGCAGCTTAGCGGGCGAGCAGTACTTC; CDR3: CASSLAGEQYF
V: TRBV4-1; J: TRBJ2-3; size: NA; D: NA; DNA: TGCGCCAGCAGCCAAGATCGCGCGGGCCGGGCAGTTGATACGCAGTATTTT; CDR3: CASSQDRAGRAVDTQYF
V: TRBV19; J: TRBJ2-5; size: NA; D: NA; DNA: TGTGCCAGTAGTATTGGGGGCGGAGGAGAGACCCAGTACTTC; CDR3: CASSIGGGGETQYF
V: TRBV9; J: TRBJ2-7; size: NA; D: TRBD1; DNA: TGTGCCAGCAGCGCCCGGGACAGGGTGGGCGAGCAGTACTTC; CDR3: CASSARDRVGEQYF
V: TRBV7-9; J: TRBJ1-2; size: NA; D: NA; DNA: TGTGCCAGCAGCGGATTAAGCAGGGCGACCAACTATGGCTACACCTTC; CDR3: CASSGLSRATNYGYTF
V: TRBV6-6; J: TRBJ1-5; size: once; D: NA; DNA: TGTGCCAGCAGTTACTTCGGTCCCCAGCATTTT; CDR3: CASSYFGPQHF
V: TRBV6-5; J: TRBJ1-1; size: NA; D: NA; DNA: TGTGCCAGCAGTTACTCGTGGGCGGGTAACACTGAAGCTTTCTTT; CDR3: CASSYSWAGNTEAFF
V: TRBV4-2; J: TRBJ2-2; size: once; D: NA; DNA: TGTGCCAGCAGCCAAGAACCGATCGCTCACGGGGGGAACACCGGGGAGCTGTTTTTT; CDR3: CASSQEPIAHGGNTGELFF
V: TRBV10-2; J: TRBJ2-5; size: NA; D: NA; DNA: TGCGCCAGCAGTGAAACTAGTTCCCAAGAGACCCAGTACTTC; CDR3: CASSETSSQETQYF